This record looks at one T cell receptor (beta chain) sequence and its context. There is no known antigen for this receptor. Base-call qualities are not available, and no considerably larger clone is one nucleotide away. TCRbeta CDR3 regions were amplified from genomic DNA using the immunoSEQ Assay, a bias-controlled multiplex PCR. In the paper's pipeline: The number of nucleated cells in each sample was estimated from the amplification of reference gene primers within the assay. To quantify the absolute abundance of each unique TCRbeta CDR3 rearrangement, sequence reads were collapsed and filtered. For each sample, productive Simpson clonality was calculated as the square root of Simpson's diversity index over productive rearrangements. TCRdb holds this immuneACCESS table with in-frame rearrangements only. Some clones are missing; in checked studies, unresolved V genes explain under half, and the rest has no known cause. V and J calls plus clone size are reproduced from that table; the DNA served to infer D and trimming. This sample gives about 200,000 clones in total; around 90% of them show up just once. The ten largest clonotypes hold over 2.5% of the sample.

This entry is derived from a study of blood T cell repertoires in COVID-19 (dated by TCRdb to the early 2020s). Regarding the complete study: Collaborator samples came from the United States, Italy and Spain and covered acute and convalescent phases of COVID-19. The material from the prospective study consisted of cDNA or gDNA derived from T cells, B-cell-depleted T cells, or PBMCs. Subjects who had been exposed to COVID-19, were actively infected with it, or had recovered from it provided the deeply sampled blood TCRbeta repertoires that made up the dataset. A freely available public database, intended as a resource for researchers studying the immune response to SARS-CoV-2, is where the repertoires were released. Samples came from the ongoing ImmuneRACE study (first 160 participants) plus 1,254 subjects from 6 global collaborators. The sample metadata nearly always contained a de-identified subject ID, COVID-19 status, age in years and sex. Where HLA class I and class II types were available, the types were taken from metadata supplied by the sample provider, not from assay-based typing. General conclusions and limits of the study: Clinical and demographic metadata were provided uncurated, with the amount varying by source and participant.

Trimming removed 0 bases from V and 3 bases from J, leaving 9 bases between the germline ends. From its cysteine to its phenylalanine, the CDR3 spans 14 amino acids. Just the 42-base CDR3 DNA is kept, in frame starting at base 1. CDR1 LNHNV and CDR2 YYDKDF are derived from the germline V gene (reference sequence). Collaborating institutions collected whole blood in K2EDTA tubes following their own protocols. For TCRbeta analysis, collaborators shipped samples as frozen whole blood, isolated PBMCs, or DNA extracted from either of those sample types. The material sequenced was peripheral blood. The receptor was isolated from a man aged 55 to 70 with acute or convalescent COVID-19. The V and J segments used are TRBV15 and TRBJ2-7, with the D gene too uncertain to name. The DNA is TGTGCCACCAGCAGAGACCCGAGGCTCTACGAGCAGTACTTC. This gives the protein CATSRDPRLYEQYF.